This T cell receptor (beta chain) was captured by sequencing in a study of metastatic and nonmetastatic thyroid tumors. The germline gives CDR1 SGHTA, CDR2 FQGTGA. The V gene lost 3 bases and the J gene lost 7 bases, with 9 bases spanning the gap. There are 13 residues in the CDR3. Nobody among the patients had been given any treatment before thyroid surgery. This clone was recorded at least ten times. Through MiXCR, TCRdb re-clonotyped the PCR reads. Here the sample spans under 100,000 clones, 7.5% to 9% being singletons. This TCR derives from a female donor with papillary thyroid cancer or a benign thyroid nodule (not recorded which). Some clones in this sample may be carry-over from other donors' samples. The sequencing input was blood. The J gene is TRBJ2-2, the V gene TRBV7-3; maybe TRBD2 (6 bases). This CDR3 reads CASSLDGGGELFF. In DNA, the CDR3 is TGTGCCAGCAGCTTGGACGGGGGCGGGGAGCTGTTTTTT.